This T cell receptor (beta chain) was identified during a study of radiotherapy plus CTLA-4 blockade in lung cancer. Study-level background: In about 20% of patients, objective responses were seen; approximately 31% had disease control. The study, taken as a whole, reports: In blood, TCR clones derived from the tumor expanded after radiotherapy plus ipilimumab.

Profiled with immunoSEQ multiplex PCR; TCRdb holds only in-frame clones, not every one. The sample consists of about 60,000 clones, around 86% of them appearing once. This clone was observed a handful of times. What it recognizes is unknown. The V gene end was trimmed by 2 bases and the J gene end by 6 bases; junction bases not matched to a gene: 8. CDR3 length equals 14 residues. CDR1 and CDR2 (germline): SGHDT, YYEEEE. This TCR was sampled from a human donor with non-small cell lung cancer who had a partial response to radiotherapy plus ipilimumab. The chain has TRBV5-6 and TRBJ2-7; 7 bases fit TRBD1. Sequencing used peripheral blood, obtained from a patient treated with radiotherapy plus ipilimumab. The CDR3 reads CASSLTDRWSEQYF. DNA of the CDR3: TGTGCCAGCAGCTTAACGGACAGGTGGTCCGAGCAGTACTTC.